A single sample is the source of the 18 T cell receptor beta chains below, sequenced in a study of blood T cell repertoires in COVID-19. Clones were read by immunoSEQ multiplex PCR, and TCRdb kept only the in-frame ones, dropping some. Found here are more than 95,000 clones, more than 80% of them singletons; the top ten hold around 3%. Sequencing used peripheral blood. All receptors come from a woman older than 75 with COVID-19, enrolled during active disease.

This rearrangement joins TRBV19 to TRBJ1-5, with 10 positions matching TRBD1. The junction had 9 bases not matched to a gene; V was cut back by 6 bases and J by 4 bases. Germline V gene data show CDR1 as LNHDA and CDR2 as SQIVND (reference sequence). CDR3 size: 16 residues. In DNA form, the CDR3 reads TGTGCCAGTAGACAATCTCCGGGACAGGGGAATCAGCCCCAGCATTTT. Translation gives CASRQSPGQGNQPQHF.

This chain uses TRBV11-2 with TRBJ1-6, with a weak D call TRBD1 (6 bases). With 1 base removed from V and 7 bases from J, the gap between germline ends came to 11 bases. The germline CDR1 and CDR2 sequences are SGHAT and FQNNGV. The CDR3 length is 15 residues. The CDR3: CASSLVRGSNSPLHF. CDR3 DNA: TGTGCCAGCAGCTTAGTTAGGGGGTCAAATTCACCCCTCCACTTT.

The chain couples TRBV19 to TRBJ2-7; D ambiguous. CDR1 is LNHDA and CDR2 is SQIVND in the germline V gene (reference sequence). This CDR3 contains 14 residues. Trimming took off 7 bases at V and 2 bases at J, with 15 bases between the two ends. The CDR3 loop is CASTPGPLPYEQYF. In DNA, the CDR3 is TGTGCCAGTACCCCTGGGCCTCTCCCCTACGAGCAGTACTTC. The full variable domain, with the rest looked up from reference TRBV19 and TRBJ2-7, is DGGITQSPKYLFRKEGQNVTLSCEQNLNHDAMYWYRQDPGQGLRLIYYSQIVNDFQKGDIAEGYSVSREKKESFPLTVTSAQKNPTAFYLCASTPGPLPYEQYFGPGTRLTVT.

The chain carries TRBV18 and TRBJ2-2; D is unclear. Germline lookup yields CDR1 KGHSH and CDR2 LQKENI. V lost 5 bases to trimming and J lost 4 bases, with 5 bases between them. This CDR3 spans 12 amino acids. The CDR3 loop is CASSSGTGELFF. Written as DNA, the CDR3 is TGTGCCAGCTCATCCGGCACCGGGGAGCTGTTTTTT.

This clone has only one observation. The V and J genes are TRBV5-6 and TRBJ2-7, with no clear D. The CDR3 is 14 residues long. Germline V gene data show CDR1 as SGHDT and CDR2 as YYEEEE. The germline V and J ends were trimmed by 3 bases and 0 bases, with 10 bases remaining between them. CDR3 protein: CASSSGRSSYEQYF. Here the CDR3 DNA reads TGTGCCAGCAGCTCCGGAAGGAGCTCCTACGAGCAGTACTTC.

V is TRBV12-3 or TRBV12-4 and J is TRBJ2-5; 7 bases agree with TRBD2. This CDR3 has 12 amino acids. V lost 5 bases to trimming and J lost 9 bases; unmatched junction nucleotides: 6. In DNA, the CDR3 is TGTGCCAGCAGTCTGGGAGGGAGACCCCAGTACTTC. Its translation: CASSLGGRPQYF.

The CDR3 region has the DNA TGTGCCACCAGCGGCCCGGGACAGTTAAACTATGGCTACACCTTC. This encodes CATSGPGQLNYGYTF. The genes are TRBV15 and TRBJ1-2; 7 nucleotides match TRBD1. CDR1 and CDR2 from the germline V gene are LNHNV and YYDKDF (reference sequence). There are 15 residues in the CDR3. Unmatched junction bases numbered 8, after V lost 5 bases and J lost 2 bases.

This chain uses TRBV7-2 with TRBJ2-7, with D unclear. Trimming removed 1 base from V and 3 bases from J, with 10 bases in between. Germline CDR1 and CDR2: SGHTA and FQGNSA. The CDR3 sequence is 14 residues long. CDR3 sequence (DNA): TGTGCCAGCAGCTTAGGGCTCCTTCTCTACGAGCAGTACTTC. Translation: CASSLGLLLYEQYF.

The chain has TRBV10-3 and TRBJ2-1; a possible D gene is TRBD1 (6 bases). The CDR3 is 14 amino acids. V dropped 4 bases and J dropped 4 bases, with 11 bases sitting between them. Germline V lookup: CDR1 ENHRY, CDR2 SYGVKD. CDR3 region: CAISGQVGYNEQFF. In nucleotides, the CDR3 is TGTGCCATCAGTGGACAGGTAGGATACAATGAGCAGTTCTTC.

The CDR3 region has the DNA TGTGCCAGCAGCACGGTCGTCGGTGGCTACACCTTC. This sequence encodes CASSTVVGGYTF. The chain uses TRBV5-5 and TRBJ1-2, with D unresolved. This CDR3 has 12 amino acids. V shed 4 bases and J shed 7 bases, with 11 bases lying between them. Germline-derived CDR1 and CDR2 are SGHKS and YYEKEE (reference sequence).

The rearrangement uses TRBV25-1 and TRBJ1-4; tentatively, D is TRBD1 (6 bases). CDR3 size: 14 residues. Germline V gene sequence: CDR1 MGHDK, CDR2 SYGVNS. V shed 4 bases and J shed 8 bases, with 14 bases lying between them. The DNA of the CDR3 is TGTGCCAGCAGTGGACACAGGGTACTGGAAAAACTGTTTTTT. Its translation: CASSGHRVLEKLFF.

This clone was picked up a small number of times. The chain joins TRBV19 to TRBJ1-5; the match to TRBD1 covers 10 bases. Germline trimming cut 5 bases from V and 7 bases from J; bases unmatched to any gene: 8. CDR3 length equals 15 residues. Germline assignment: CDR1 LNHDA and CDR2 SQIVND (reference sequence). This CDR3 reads CASSPTGQGGQPQHF. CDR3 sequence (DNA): TGTGCCAGTAGTCCGACTGGACAGGGGGGCCAGCCCCAGCATTTT.

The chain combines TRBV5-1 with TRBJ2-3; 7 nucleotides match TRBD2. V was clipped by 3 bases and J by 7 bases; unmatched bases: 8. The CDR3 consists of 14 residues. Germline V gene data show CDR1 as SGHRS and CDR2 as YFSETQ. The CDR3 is CASSSRLAPHTQYF. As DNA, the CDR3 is TGCGCCAGCAGCTCCCGACTAGCCCCGCATACGCAGTATTTT.

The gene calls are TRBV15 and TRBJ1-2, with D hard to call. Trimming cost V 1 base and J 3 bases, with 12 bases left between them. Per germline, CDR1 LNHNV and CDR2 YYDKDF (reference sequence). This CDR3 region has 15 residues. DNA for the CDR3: TGTGCCACCAGCAGAGGAGGGATTTGGGACTATGGCTACACCTTC. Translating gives CATSRGGIWDYGYTF.

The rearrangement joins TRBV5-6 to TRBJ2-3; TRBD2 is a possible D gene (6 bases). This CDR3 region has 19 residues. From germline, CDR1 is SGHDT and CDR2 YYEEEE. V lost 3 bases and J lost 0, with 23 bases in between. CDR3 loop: CASSSSSYQRGTSTDTQYF. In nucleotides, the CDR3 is TGTGCCAGCAGCTCCTCATCATATCAACGGGGGACTAGCACAGATACGCAGTATTTT.

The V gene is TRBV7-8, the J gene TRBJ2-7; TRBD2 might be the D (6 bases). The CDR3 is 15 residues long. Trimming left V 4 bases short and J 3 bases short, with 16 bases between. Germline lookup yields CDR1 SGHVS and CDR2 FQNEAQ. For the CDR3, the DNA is TGTGCCAGCAGCTCGGGGGACGGGAGCCTCTACGAGCAGTACTTC. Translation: CASSSGDGSLYEQYF.

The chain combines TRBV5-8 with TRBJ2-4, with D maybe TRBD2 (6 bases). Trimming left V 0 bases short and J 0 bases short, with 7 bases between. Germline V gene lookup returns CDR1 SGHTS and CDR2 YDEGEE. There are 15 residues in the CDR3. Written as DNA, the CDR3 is TGTGCCAGCAGCTTGGGGACTATAGCCAAAAACATTCAGTACTTC. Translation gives CASSLGTIAKNIQYF.

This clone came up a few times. CDR3 bases: TGTGCCAGCAGCCTGAGTCGGACAGTAAACTATGGCTACACCTTC. Its protein is CASSLSRTVNYGYTF. The chain carries TRBV3-1 (or the pseudogene TRBV3-2) and TRBJ1-2; TRBD1 is a possible D gene (6 bases). Germline values: CDR1 LGHDT, CDR2 YNNKEL (reference sequence). There are 15 residues in the CDR3. The V end was cut by 4 bases, the J end by 2 bases, with 14 bases between.